This entry features one T cell receptor beta chain sequence. Its antigen remains unknown. Sequenced by immunoSEQ multiplex PCR; TCRdb stores in-frame clones only, minus some. The repertoire holds roughly 75,000 clones, with about 92% as singletons. The junction had 3 bases not matched to a gene; V was cut back by 3 bases and J by 1 base. This CDR3 spans 15 amino acids. The germline gives CDR1 MNHEY, CDR2 SVGAGI. This sample stems from a study of siplizumab effects on memory and regulatory T cells. Overall study findings and caveats: In siplizumab cultures, the suppressive function of proliferating Tregs remained unconfirmed. Alloreactive sequences that could be traced to unstimulated CD4+ memory cells showed a significant reduction under siplizumab.

The chain carries TRBV6-5 and TRBJ2-3; 8 nucleotides line up with TRBD1. Sequenced input: CD8+ T cells sorted from blood. This sequence was found in a human donor in good health. The CDR3 reads CASSYPTGGTDTQYF. DNA of the CDR3: TGTGCCAGCAGTTATCCGACAGGGGGCACAGATACGCAGTATTTT.